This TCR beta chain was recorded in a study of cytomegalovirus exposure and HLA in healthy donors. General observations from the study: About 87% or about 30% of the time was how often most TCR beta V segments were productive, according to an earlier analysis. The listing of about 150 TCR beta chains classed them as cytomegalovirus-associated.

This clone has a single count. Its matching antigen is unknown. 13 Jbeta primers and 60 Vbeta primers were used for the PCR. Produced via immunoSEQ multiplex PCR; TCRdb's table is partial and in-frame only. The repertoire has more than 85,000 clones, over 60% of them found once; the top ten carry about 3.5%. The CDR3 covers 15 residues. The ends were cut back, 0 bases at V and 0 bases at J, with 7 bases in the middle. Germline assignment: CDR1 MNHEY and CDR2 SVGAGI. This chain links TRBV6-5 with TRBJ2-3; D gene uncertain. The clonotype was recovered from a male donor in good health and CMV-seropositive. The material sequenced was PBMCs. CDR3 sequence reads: CASSYSSSSTDTQYF. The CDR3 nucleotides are TGTGCCAGCAGTTACTCGTCGTCTAGCACAGATACGCAGTATTTT.